Described below is a single T cell receptor beta chain sequence and its context. The target of this receptor is not known. It has no much larger one-base neighbor in the sample; base qualities were not kept. These data originate in a study of cytomegalovirus exposure and HLA in healthy donors (dated by TCRdb to between 2016 and 2019). Background for the entire study: According to a later analysis, the approximately 130 validation repertoires were produced on the same platform as the 666 repertoires of the first cohort. High-throughput TCR immunosequencing, statistical association of individual TCRs with disease status, and machine learning were combined to predict cytomegalovirus infection status. Along with the 666-subject first cohort, a separate validation cohort of over a hundred different subjects was used. The study aimed to test whether cataloging public T cell receptors could reveal signatures of past pathogen exposure. Points the paper makes about the study in general: In vitro tests confirmed that a few of the cytomegalovirus-associated TCR beta chains recognize cytomegalovirus antigens. In the study, around 150 TCR beta chains were listed as associated with cytomegalovirus. The classifier was reported to diagnose cytomegalovirus status with high specificity and sensitivity in both the original cohort and the validation cohort. The authors suggested that the approach could potentially be extended to other disease states and immunological phenotypes. Of the cluster scores, 85% to 95% were above 0 in a later analysis, which found that TCRs clustered in the first cohort also tended to co-occur in the 120 or so validation repertoires. All 120 or so repertoires were used to score co-occurrence in the validation cohort in a later analysis, because that analysis had no HLA typing for the cohort. Most TCR sequences were seen in very few donors, while some public TCRs were found in many individuals.

Libraries were prepared through the immunoSEQ multiplex PCR assay. The authors' analysis ran thus. A statistical classification framework was developed to diagnose cytomegalovirus status using the catalog of TCR beta chain sequences. TCRdb retrieved this table from immuneACCESS and kept in-frame rearrangements only. Not all clones are present; in checked studies, unresolved V genes account for under half, and no reason is known for the remainder. V and J calls and clone size are given by that table; D and trimming were obtained from the DNA. A total of under 250,000 clones appear in this sample, about 87% of them only once. About 2.8% of the sample belongs to the ten largest clones. The V and J ends are trimmed by 4 bases and 4 bases, leaving 13 bases between them. Based on the germline V gene, the CDR1 and CDR2 sequences are SGHRS and YFSETQ. Inclusive of the bounding cysteine and phenylalanine, the CDR3 is 14 residues long. Left in the record is the CDR3 DNA by itself, 42 bases read in frame from the first base.

Donors formed part of the validation cohort, which comprised 120 subjects and was distinct from the first cohort of under 800 subjects. Sequencing was carried out using PBMCs. The receptor was isolated from a man aged 18 to 29 in good health and CMV-seronegative. The chain is made from TRBV5-1 and TRBJ2-3; a tentative D call is TRBD2 (5 bases match). The DNA sequence is as follows: TGCGCCAGCAGCAGCACTAGTCCGGCAGATACGCAGTATTTT. Its protein is CASSSTSPADTQYF.